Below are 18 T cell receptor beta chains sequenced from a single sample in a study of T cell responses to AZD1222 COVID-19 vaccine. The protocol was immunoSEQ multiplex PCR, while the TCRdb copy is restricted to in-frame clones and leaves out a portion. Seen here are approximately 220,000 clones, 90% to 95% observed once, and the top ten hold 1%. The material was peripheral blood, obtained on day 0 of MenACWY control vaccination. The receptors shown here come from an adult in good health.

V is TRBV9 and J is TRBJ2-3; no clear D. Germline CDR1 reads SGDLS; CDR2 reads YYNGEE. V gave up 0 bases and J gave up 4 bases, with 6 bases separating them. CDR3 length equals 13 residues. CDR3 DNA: TGTGCCAGCAGCGTAGTATCCCCAGATACGCAGTATTTT. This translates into CASSVVSPDTQYF. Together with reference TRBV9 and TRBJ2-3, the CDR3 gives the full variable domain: DSGVTQTPKHLITATGQRVTLRCSPRSGDLSVYWYQQSLDQGLQFLIQYYNGEERAKGNILERFSAQQFPDLHSELNLSSLELGDSALYFCASSVVSPDTQYFGPGTRLTVL.

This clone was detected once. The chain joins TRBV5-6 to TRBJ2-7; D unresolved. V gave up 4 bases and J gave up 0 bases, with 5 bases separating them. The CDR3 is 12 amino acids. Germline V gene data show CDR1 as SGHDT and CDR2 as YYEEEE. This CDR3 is CASSASSYEQYF. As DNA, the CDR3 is TGTGCCAGCAGCGCCAGCTCCTACGAGCAGTACTTC.

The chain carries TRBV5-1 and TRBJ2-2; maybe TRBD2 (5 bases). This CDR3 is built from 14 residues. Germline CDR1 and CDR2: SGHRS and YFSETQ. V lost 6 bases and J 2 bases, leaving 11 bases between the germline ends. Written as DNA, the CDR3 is TGCGCCAGCAAGAGCGGAGCCAACACCGGGGAGCTGTTTTTT. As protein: CASKSGANTGELFF.

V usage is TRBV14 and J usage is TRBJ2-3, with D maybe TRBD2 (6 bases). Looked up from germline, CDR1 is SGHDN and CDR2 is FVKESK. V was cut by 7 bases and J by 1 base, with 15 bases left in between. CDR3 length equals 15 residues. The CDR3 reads CASTSGGARTDTQYF. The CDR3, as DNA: TGTGCCAGCACCTCTGGAGGGGCTCGCACAGATACGCAGTATTTT.

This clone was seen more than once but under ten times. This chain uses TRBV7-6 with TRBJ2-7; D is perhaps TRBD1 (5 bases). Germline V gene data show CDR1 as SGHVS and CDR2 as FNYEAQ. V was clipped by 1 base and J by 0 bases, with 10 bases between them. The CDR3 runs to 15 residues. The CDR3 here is CASSLESGNSYEQYF. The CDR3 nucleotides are TGTGCCAGCAGCTTAGAATCAGGGAACTCCTACGAGCAGTACTTC.

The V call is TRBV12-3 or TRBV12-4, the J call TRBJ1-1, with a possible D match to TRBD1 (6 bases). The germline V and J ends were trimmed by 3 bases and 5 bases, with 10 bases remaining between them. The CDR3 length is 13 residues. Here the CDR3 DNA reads TGTGCCAGCAGTTTTACAGGGAGGACTGAAGCTTTCTTT. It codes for CASSFTGRTEAFF.

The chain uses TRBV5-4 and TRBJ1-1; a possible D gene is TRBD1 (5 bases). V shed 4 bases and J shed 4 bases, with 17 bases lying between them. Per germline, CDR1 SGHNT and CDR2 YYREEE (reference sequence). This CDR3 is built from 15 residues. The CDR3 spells CASSEGWGVATEAFF. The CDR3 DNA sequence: TGTGCCAGCAGCGAGGGGTGGGGGGTAGCCACTGAAGCTTTCTTT.

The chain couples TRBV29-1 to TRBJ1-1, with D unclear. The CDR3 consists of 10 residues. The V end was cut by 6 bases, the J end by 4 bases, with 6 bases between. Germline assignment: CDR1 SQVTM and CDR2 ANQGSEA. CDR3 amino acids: CSVFGTEAFF. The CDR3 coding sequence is TGCAGCGTCTTTGGCACTGAAGCTTTCTTT.

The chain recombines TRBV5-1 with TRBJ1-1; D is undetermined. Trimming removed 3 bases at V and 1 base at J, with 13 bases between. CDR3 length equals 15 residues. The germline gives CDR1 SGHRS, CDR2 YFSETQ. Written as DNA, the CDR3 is TGCGCCAGCAGCTGGTCGACGCGGGGGAACACTGAAGCTTTCTTT. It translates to CASSWSTRGNTEAFF.

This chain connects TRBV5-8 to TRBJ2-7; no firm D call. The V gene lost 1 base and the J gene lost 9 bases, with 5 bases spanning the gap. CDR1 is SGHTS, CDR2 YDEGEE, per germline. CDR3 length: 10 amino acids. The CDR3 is CASSLRGQYF. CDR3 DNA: TGTGCCAGCAGCTTGCGTGGGCAGTACTTC.

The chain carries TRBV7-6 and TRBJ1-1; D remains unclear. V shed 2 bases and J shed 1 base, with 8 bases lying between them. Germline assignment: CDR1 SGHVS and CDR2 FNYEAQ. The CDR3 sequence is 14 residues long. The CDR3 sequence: CASSLSQQNTEAFF. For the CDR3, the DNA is TGTGCCAGCAGCTTATCACAGCAGAACACTGAAGCTTTCTTT.

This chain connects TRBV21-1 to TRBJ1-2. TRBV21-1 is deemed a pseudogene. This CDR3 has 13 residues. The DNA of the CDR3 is TGTGCCAGCAGCAAATGGGGGGTAAGGGGCTACACCTTC. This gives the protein CASSKWGVRGYTF.

The CDR3 here is CASSETPGQGNTEAFF. The CDR3 DNA is TGTGCCAGCAGTGAGACACCGGGACAGGGGAACACTGAAGCTTTCTTT. V gene TRBV2 combines with J gene TRBJ1-1; 9 bases map to TRBD1. CDR1 SNHLY and CDR2 FYNNEI come from the germline V gene. With V trimmed by 3 bases and J by 1 base, 6 bases remained unmatched. The length of the CDR3 is 16 residues.

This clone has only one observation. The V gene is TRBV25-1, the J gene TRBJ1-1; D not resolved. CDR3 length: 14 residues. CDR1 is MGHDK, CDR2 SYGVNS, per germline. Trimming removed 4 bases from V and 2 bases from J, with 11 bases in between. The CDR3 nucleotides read TGTGCCAGCAGTGGGTATACGATAAACACTGAAGCTTTCTTT. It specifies CASSGYTINTEAFF.

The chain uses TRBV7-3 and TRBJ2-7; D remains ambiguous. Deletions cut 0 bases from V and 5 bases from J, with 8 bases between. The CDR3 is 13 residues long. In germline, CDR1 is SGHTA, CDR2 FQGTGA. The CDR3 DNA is TGTGCCAGCAGCTTAACGCAGGCCGACGAGCAGTACTTC. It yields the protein CASSLTQADEQYF. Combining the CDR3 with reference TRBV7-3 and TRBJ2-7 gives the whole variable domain GAGVSQTPSNKVTEKGKYVELRCDPISGHTALYWYRQSLGQGPEFLIYFQGTGAADDSGLPNDRFFAVRPEGSVSTLKIQRTERGDSAVYLCASSLTQADEQYFGPGTRLTVT.

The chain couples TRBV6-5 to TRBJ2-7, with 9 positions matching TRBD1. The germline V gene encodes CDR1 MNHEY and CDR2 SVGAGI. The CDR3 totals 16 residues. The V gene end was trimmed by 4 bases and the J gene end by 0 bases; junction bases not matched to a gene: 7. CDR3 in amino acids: CASSSLGTGFSYEQYF. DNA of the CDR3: TGTGCCAGCAGTTCCTTAGGGACAGGGTTCTCCTACGAGCAGTACTTC.

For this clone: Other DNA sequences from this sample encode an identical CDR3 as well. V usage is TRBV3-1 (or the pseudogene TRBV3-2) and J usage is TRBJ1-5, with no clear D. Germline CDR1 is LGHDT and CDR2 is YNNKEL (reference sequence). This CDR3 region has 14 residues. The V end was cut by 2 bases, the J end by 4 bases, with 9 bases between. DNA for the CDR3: TGTGCCAGCAGCCAATCCGGGTCAAATCAGCCCCAGCATTTT. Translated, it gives CASSQSGSNQPQHF.

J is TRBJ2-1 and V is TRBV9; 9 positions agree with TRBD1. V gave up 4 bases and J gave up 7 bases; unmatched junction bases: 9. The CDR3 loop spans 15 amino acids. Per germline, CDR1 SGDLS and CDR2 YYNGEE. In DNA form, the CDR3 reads TGTGCCAGCAGCCCCCGGGACAGGGTGGGGAATGAGCAGTTCTTC. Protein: CASSPRDRVGNEQFF.